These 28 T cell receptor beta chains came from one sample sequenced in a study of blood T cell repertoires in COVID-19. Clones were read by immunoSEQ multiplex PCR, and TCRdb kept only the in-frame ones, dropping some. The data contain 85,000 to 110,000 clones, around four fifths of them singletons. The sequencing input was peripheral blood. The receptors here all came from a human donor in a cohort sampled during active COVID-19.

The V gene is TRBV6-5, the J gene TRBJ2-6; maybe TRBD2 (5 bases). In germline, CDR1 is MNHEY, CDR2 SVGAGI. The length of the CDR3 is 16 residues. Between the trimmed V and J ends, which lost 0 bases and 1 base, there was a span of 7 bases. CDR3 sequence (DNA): TGTGCCAGCAGTTACTCGGCGGGTTCTGGGGCCAACGTCCTGACTTTC. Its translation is CASSYSAGSGANVLTF.

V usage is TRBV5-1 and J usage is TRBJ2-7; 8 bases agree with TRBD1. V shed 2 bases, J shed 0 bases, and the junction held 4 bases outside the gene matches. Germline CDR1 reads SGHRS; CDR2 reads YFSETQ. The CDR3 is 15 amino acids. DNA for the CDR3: TGCGCCAGCAGCTTCCGACAGGGGCTCTCCTACGAGCAGTACTTC. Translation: CASSFRQGLSYEQYF.

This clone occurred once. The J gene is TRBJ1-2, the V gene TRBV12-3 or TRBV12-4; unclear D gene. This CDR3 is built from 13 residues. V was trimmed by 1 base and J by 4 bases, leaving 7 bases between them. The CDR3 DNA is TGTGCCAGCAGTTTAGGTGTCAGCTATGGCTACACCTTC. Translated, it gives CASSLGVSYGYTF.

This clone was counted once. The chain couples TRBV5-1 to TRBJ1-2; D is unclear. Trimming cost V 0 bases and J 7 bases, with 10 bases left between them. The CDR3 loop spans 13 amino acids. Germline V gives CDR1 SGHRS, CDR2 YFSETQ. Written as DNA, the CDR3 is TGCGCCAGCAGCTTGGGGCAGGACTCTGGCTACACCTTC. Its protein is CASSLGQDSGYTF.

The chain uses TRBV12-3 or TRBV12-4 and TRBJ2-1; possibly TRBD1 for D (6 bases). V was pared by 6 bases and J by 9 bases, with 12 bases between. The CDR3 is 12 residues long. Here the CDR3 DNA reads TGTGCCAGCAGACACAGGGTGAGTGAGCAGTTCTTC. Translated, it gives CASRHRVSEQFF.

The CDR3 region has the DNA TGTGCCAGCAGCTTAGCAGGGGTAAACTCACCCCTCCACTTT. It yields the protein CASSLAGVNSPLHF. The chain combines TRBV7-8 with TRBJ1-6; D is possibly TRBD1 (5 bases). CDR3 length: 14 amino acids. V was cut by 0 bases and J by 10 bases, with 10 bases left in between. The germline V gene has CDR1 SGHVS and CDR2 FQNEAQ.

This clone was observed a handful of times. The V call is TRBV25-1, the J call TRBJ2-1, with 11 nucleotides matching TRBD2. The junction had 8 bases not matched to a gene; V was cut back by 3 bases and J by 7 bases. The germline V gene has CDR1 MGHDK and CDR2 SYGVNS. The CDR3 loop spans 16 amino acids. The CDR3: CASSDLAGGITNEQFF. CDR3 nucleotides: TGTGCCAGCAGTGACTTAGCGGGGGGGATTACGAATGAGCAGTTCTTC.

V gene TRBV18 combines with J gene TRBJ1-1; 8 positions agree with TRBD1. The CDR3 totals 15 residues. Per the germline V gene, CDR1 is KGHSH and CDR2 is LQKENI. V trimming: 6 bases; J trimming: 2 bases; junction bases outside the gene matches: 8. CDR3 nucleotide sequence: TGTGCCAGCTCCCGCATGACAGGGGTTAACACTGAAGCTTTCTTT. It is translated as CASSRMTGVNTEAFF.

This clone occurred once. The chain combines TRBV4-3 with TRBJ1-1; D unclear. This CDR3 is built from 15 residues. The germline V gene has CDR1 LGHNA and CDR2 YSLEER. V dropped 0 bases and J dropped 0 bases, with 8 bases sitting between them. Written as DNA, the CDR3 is TGCGCCAGCAGCCAAGATGGGCAGATGAACACTGAAGCTTTCTTT. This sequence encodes CASSQDGQMNTEAFF.

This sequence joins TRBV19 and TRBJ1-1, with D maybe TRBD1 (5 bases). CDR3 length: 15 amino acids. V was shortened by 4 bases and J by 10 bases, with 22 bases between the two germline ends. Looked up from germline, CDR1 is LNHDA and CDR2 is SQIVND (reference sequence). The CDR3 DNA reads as TGTGCCAGTAGTAACGACCCGTCCGGGCGCGGGGGAGCTTTCTTT. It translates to CASSNDPSGRGGAFF. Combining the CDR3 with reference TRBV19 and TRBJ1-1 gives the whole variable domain DGGITQSPKYLFRKEGQNVTLSCEQNLNHDAMYWYRQDPGQGLRLIYYSQIVNDFQKGDIAEGYSVSREKKESFPLTVTSAQKNPTAFYLCASSNDPSGRGGAFFGQGTRLTVV.

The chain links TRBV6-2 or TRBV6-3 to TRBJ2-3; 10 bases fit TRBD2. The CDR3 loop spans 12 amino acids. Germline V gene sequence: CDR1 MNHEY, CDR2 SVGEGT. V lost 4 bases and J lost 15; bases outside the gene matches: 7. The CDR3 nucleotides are TGTGCCAGCAGTTCAAGCGGGGGGGCTCATTATTTT. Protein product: CASSSSGGAHYF.

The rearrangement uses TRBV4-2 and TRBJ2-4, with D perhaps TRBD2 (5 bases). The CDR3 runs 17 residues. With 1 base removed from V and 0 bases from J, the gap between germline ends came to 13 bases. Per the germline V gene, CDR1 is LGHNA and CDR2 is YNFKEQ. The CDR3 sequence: CASSQVVGNLAKNIQYF. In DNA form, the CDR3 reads TGTGCCAGCAGCCAAGTGGTCGGGAACCTAGCCAAAAACATTCAGTACTTC.

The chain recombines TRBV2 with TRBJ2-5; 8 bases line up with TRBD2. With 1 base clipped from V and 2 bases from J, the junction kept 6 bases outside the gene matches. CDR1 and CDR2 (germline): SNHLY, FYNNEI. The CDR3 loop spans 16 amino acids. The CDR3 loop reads CASSEGSGGGQETQYF. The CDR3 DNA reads TGTGCCAGCAGTGAAGGAAGCGGGGGTGGACAAGAGACCCAGTACTTC.

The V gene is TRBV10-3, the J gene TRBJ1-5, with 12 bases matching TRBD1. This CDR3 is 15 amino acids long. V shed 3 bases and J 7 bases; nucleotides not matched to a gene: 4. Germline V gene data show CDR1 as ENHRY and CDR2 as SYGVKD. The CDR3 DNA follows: TGTGCCATCAGTGACCTGGGACAGGGGGCCCAGCCCCAGCATTTT. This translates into CAISDLGQGAQPQHF.

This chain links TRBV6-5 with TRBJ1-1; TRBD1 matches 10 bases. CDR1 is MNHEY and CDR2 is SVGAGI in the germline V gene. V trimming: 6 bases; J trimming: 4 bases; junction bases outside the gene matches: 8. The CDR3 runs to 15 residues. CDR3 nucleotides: TGTGCCAGCAGACTTGACAGGGGGCGGTTCACTGAAGCTTTCTTT. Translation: CASRLDRGRFTEAFF.

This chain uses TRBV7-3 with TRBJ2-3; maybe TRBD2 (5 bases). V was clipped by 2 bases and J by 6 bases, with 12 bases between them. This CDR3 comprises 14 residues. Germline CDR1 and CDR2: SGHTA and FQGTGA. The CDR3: CASSLGSSADTQYF. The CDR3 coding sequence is TGTGCCAGCAGCTTAGGTAGTAGCGCGGATACGCAGTATTTT.

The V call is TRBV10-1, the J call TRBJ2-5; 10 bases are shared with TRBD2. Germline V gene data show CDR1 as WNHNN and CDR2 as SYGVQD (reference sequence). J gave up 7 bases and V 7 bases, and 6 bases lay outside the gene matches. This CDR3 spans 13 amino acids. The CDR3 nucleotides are TGCGCCAGCATGGAAAGCGGGGGGGGGACCCAGTACTTC. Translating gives CASMESGGGTQYF.

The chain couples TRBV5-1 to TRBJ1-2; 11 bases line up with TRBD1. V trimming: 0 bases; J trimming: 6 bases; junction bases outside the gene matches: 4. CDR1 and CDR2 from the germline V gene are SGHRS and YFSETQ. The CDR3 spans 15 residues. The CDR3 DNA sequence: TGCGCCAGCAGCTTGGCCGGACAGGGGGCCGATGGCTACACCTTC. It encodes CASSLAGQGADGYTF.

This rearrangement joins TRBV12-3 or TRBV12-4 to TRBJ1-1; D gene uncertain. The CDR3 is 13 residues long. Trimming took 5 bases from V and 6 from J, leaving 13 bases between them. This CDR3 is CASSPRRVAEAFF. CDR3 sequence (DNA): TGTGCCAGCAGTCCCCGCCGGGTGGCTGAAGCTTTCTTT.

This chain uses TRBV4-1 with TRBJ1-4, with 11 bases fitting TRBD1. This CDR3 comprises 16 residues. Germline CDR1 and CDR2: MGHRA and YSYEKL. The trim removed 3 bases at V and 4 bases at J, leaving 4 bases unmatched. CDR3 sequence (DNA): TGCGCCAGCAGCCAGTCCGGGACAGGGGGTAATGAAAAACTGTTTTTT. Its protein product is CASSQSGTGGNEKLFF.

CDR3 sequence (DNA): TGCGCCAGCAGGGCGGGACCGGGGAGCCCCGGGGAGCTGTTTTTT. Its protein is CASRAGPGSPGELFF. The chain carries TRBV5-1 and TRBJ2-2; D perhaps matches TRBD2 (6 bases). This CDR3 region has 15 residues. Germline V CDR1 and CDR2: SGHRS, YFSETQ. V was shortened by 5 bases and J by 6 bases, with 17 bases between the two germline ends. The full variable domain, with the rest looked up from reference TRBV5-1 and TRBJ2-2, is KAGVTQTPRYLIKTRGQQVTLSCSPISGHRSVSWYQQTPGQGLQFLFEYFSETQRNKGNFPGRFSGRQFSNSRSEMNVSTLELGDSALYLCASRAGPGSPGELFFGEGSRLTVL.

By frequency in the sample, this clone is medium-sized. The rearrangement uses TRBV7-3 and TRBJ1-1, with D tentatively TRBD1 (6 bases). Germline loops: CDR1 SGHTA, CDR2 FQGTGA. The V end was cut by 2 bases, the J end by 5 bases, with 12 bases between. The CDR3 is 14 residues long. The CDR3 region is CASSLLGGGTEAFF. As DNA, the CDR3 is TGTGCCAGCAGCTTATTAGGGGGTGGAACTGAAGCTTTCTTT.

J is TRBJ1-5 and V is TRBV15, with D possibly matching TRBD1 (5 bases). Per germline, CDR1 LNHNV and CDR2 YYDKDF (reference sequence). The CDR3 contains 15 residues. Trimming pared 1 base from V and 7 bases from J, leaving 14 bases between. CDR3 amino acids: CATSRGQGGIQPQHF. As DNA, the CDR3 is TGTGCCACCAGCAGAGGTCAGGGTGGGATCCAGCCCCAGCATTTT.

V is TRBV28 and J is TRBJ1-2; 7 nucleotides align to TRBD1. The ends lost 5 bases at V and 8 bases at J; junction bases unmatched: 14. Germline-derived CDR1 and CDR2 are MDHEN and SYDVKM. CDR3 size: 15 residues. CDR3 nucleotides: TGTGCCAGCAGTCCCCCACATAGGGGGCTGGGAGGCTACACCTTC. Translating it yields CASSPPHRGLGGYTF.

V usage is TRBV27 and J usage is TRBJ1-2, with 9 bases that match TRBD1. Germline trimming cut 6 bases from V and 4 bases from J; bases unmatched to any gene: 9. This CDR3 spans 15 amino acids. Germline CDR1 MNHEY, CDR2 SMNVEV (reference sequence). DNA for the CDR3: TGTGCCAGCAGCCCATCCCCGACAGGGGGCTATGGCTACACCTTC. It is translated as CASSPSPTGGYGYTF.

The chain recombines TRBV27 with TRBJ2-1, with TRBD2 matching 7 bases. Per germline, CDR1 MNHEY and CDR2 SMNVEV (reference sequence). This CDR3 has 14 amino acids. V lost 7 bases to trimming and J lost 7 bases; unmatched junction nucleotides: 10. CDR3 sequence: CASNREAGYNEQFF. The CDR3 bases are TGTGCCAGCAATCGAGAAGCGGGGTATAATGAGCAGTTCTTC.

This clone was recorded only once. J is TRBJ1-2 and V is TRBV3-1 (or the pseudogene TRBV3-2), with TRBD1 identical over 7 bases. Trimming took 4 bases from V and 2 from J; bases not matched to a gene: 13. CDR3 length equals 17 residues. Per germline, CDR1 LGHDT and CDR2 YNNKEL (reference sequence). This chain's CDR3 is CASSRGSGWDRNYGYTF. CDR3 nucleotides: TGTGCCAGCAGCCGGGGCTCGGGATGGGACAGAAACTATGGCTACACCTTC.

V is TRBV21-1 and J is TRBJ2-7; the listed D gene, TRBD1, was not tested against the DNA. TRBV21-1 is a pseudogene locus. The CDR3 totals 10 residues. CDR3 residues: CASKGREQYF. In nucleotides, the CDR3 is TGTGCCAGCAAGGGGCGGGAGCAGTACTTC.